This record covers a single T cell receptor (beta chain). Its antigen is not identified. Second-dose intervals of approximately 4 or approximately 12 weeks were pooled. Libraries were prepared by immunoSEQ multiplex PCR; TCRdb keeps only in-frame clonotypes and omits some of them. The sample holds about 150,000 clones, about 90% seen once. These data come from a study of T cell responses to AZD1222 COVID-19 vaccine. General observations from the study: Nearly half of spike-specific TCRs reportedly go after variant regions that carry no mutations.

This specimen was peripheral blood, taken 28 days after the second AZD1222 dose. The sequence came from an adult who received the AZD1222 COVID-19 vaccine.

The DNA for the CDR3 is TGTGCCACAAGAATTATCAAGGGGGAGCAGTACTTC. Its protein product is CATRIIKGEQYF. This rearrangement joins TRBV6-5 to TRBJ2-7, with D perhaps matching TRBD1 (5 bases). Germline CDR1 is MNHEY and CDR2 is SVGAGI. V was trimmed by 10 bases and J by 7 bases, leaving 17 bases between them. CDR3 length equals 12 residues.